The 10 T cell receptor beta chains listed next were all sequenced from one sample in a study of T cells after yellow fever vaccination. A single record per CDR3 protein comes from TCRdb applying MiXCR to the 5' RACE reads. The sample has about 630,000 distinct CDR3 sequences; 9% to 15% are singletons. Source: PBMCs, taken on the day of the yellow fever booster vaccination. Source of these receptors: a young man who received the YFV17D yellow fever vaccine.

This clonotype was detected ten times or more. The CDR3 region has the DNA TGTGCCAGCAGCTTAGCCGGGACCCTTAATGAGCAGTTCTTC. It translates to CASSLAGTLNEQFF. This sequence joins TRBV7-9 and TRBJ2-1; D possibly uses TRBD1 or TRBD2 (5 bases each). Germline V gene sequence: CDR1 SEHNR, CDR2 FQNEAQ (reference sequence). There are 14 residues in the CDR3. The V end lost 0 bases, the J end lost 7 bases, and 10 bases lay between the germline ends.

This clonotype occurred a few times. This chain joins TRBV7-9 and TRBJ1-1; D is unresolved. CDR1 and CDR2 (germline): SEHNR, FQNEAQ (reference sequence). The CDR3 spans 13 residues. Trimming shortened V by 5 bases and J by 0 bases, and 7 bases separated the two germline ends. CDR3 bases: TGTGCCAGCAGCACACCCATGAACACTGAAGCTTTCTTT. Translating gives CASSTPMNTEAFF.

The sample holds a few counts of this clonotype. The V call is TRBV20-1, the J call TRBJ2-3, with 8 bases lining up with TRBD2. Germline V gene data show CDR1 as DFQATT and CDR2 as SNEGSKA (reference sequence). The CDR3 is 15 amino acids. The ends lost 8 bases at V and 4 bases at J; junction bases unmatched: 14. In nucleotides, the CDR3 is TGCAGTCCCGGTTACGAGCGGGAGTATCCAGATACGCAGTATTTT. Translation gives CSPGYEREYPDTQYF.

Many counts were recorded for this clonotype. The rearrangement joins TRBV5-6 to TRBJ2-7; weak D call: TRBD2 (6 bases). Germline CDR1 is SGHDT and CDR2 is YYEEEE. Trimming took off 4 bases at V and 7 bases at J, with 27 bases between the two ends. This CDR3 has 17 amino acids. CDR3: CASSSPFAGPETEEQYF. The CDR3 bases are TGTGCCAGCAGCAGCCCATTTGCGGGACCTGAAACAGAAGAGCAGTACTTC. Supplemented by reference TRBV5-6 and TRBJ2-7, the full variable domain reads DAGVTQSPTHLIKTRGQQVTLRCSPKSGHDTVSWYQQALGQGPQFIFQYYEEEERQRGNFPDRFSGHQFPNYSSELNVNALLLGDSALYLCASSSPFAGPETEEQYFGPGTRLTVT.

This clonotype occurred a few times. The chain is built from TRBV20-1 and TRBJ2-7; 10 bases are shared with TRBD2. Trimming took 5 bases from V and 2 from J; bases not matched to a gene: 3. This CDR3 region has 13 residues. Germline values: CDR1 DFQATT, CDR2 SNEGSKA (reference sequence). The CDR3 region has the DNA TGCAGTGCTCACCTAGCGGGGGCCTACGAGCAGTACTTC. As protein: CSAHLAGAYEQYF.

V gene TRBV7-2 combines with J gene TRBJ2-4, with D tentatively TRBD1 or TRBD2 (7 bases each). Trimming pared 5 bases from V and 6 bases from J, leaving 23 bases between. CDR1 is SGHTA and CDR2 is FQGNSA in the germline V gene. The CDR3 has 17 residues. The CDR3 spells CASSPGGWTGGRNIQYF. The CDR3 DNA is TGTGCCAGCAGCCCAGGGGGTTGGACGGGGGGACGAAACATTCAGTACTTC.

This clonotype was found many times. The CDR3 here is CASSSLAGGKNIDYEQYF. The CDR3 DNA reads TGTGCCAGCAGCTCCCTAGCGGGCGGGAAAAACATCGACTACGAGCAGTACTTC. This chain joins TRBV5-5 and TRBJ2-7, with TRBD2 matching over 8 bases. Germline V lookup: CDR1 SGHKS, CDR2 YYEKEE (reference sequence). CDR3 length equals 18 residues. V trimming: 3 bases; J trimming: 3 bases; junction bases outside the gene matches: 17.

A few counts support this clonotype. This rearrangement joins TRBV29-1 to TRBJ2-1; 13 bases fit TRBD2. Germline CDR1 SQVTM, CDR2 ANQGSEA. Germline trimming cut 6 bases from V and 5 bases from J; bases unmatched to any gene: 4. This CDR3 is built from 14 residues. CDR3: CSVGGLAGNNEQFF. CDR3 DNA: TGCAGCGTCGGGGGACTAGCGGGGAACAATGAGCAGTTCTTC.

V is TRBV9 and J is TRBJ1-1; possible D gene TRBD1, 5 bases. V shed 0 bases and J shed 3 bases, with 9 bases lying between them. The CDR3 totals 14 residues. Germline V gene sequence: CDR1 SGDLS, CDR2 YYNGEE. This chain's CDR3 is CASSVVGGDTEAFF. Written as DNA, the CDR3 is TGTGCCAGCAGCGTAGTGGGAGGGGACACTGAAGCTTTCTTT.

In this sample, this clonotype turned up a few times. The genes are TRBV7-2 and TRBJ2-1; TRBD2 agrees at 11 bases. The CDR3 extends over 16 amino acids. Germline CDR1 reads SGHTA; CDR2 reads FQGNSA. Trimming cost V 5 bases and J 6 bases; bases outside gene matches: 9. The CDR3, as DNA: TGTGCCAGCAGCCCGATAGCGGGAGGGGGAGTCAATGAGCAGTTCTTC. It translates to CASSPIAGGGVNEQFF.